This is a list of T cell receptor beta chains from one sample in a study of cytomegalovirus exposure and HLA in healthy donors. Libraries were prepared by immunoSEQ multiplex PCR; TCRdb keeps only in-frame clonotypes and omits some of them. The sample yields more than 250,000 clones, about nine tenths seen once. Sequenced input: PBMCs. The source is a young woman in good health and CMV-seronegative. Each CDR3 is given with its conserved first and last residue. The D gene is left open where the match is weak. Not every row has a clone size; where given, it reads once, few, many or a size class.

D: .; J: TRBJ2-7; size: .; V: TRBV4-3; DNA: TGCGCCAGCAGCCCCGGCGGAGGGGACTACGAGCAGTACTTC; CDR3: CASSPGGGDYEQYF
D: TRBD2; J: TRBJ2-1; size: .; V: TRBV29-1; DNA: TGCAGCGTTGGCGATCTAAGGGCGGGAGGGCCCGATGAGCAGTTCTTC; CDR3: CSVGDLRAGGPDEQFF
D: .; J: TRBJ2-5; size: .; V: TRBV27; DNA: TGTGCCAGCAGCCAAGAGACCCAGTACTTC; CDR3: CASSQETQYF
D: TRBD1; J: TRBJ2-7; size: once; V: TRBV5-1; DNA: TGCGCCAGCAGCGCGATGGGGACAGAGTCGGCCGAGCAGTACTTC; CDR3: CASSAMGTESAEQYF
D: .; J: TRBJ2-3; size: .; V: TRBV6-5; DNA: TGTGCCAGCAGTTACGGGACGGGAGATACGCAGTATTTT; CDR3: CASSYGTGDTQYF
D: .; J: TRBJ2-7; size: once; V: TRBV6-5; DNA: TGTGCCAGCAGTTACGTTTTAGGTGCCTACGAGCAGTACTTC; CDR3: CASSYVLGAYEQYF
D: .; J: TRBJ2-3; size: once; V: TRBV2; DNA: TGTGCCAGCACAGAAAGCGGGTTATCGGATACGCAGTATTTT; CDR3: CASTESGLSDTQYF
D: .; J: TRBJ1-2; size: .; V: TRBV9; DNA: TGTGCCAGCAGCGTAGAGGCGGCAGCTGAAGAACCTAACTATGGCTACACCTTC; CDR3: CASSVEAAAEEPNYGYTF
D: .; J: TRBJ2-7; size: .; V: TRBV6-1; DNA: TGTGCCAGCAGTAAAGACACCCTATACGAGCAGTACTTC; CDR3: CASSKDTLYEQYF
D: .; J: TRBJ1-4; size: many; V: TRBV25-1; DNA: TGTGCCAGCAGTGAATTGGGCAGGACAACTAATGAAAAACTGTTTTTT; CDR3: CASSELGRTTNEKLFF
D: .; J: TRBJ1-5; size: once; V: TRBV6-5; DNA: TGTGCCAGCAGTTACTCAAGGCAGCGGAATCAGCCCCAGCATTTT; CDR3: CASSYSRQRNQPQHF
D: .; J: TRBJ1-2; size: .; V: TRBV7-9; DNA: TGTGCCAGCAGCTTCCGGACTAACTATGGCTACACCTTC; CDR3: CASSFRTNYGYTF
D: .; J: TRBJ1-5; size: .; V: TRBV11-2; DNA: TGTGCCAGCAGCGTTGGGACGGGAAATCAGCCCCAGCATTTT; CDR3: CASSVGTGNQPQHF
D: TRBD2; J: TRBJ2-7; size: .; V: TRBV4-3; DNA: TGCGCCAGCAGCCAAAACGCCGGGACTAACACCTACGAGCAGTACTTC; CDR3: CASSQNAGTNTYEQYF
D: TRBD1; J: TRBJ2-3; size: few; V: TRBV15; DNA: TGTGCCACCAGCGGACAGGGGACAGATACGCAGTATTTT; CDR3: CATSGQGTDTQYF
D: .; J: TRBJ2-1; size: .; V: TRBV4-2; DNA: TGTGCCAGCAGCCAAGATGGCGCCAGCTCCTACAATGAGCAGTTCTTC; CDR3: CASSQDGASSYNEQFF
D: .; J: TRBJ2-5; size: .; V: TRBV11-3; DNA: TGTGCCAGCAGCTCAGGGAGCCAAGAGACCCAGTACTTC; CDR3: CASSSGSQETQYF
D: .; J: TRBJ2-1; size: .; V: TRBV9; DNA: TGTGCCAGCAGCTCCCGGGACACTAATGAGCAGTTCTTC; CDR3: CASSSRDTNEQFF
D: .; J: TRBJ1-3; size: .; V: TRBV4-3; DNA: TGCGCCAGCAGCCAAGATTTGACGGACCGAGTAGATTCCTCTGGAAACACCATATATTTT; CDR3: CASSQDLTDRVDSSGNTIYF
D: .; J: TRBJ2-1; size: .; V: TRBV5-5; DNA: TGTGCCAGCAGCTTGGTCTCCCTCTCCTACAATGAGCAGTTCTTC; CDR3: CASSLVSLSYNEQFF
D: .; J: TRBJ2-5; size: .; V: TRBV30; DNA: TGTGCCTGGAGTGTCTGGGGGAGGAGGGAAGAGACCCAGTACTTC; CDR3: CAWSVWGRREETQYF
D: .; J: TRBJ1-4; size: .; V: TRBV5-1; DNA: TGCGCCAGCAGATCCCAGTTGGCAACTAATGAAAAACTGTTTTTT; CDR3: CASRSQLATNEKLFF
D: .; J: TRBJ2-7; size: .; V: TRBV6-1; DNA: TGTGCCAGCAGTCCGGGACAATCCTACGAGCAGTACTTC; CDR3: CASSPGQSYEQYF
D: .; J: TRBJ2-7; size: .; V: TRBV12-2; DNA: TGTGCAAGTCGCCCCGACACTCCCAACCCCTACGAGCAGTACTTC; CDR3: CASRPDTPNPYEQYF
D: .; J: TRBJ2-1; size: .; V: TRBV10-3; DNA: TGTGCCATTCAAGAGACCACAAGTACCTACAATGAGCAGTTCTTC; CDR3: CAIQETTSTYNEQFF
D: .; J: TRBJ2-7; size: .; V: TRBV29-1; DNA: TGCAGCGTTGAGTCTGGGGCGGTCGACGAGCAGTACTTC; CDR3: CSVESGAVDEQYF
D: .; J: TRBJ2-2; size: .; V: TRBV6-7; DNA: TGTGCCAGCAGTTACGTTATACGAGCCGGGGAGCTGTTTTTT; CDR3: CASSYVIRAGELFF
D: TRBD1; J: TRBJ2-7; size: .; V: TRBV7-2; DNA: TGTGCCAGCAGCTCCCCGACAGGGGCCATCTACGAGCAGTACTTC; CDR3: CASSSPTGAIYEQYF
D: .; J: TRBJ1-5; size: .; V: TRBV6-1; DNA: TGTGCCAGCAGTCGACAGTATAGCAATCAGCCCCAGCATTTT; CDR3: CASSRQYSNQPQHF
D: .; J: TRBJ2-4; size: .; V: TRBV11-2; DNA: TGTGCCAGCAGCTTCGGGATAGCCAAAAACATTCAGTACTTC; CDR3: CASSFGIAKNIQYF
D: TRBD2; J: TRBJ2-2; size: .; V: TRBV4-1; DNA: TGCGCCAGCAGCCAAGACCCGGTGACTAGCGGCACCGGGGAGCTGTTTTTT; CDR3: CASSQDPVTSGTGELFF
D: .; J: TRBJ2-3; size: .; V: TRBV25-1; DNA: TGTGCCAGCAGTGCTACATCCGGGTTTAGCACAGATACGCAGTATTTT; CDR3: CASSATSGFSTDTQYF
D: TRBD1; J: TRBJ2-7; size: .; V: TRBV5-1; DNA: TGCGCCAGCAGCTTGTTAACACTGACAGGGGCGTACGAGCAGTACTTC; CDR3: CASSLLTLTGAYEQYF
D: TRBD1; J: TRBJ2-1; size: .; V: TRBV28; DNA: TGTGCCAGCAGGCGACAGGGGGAGCAAAATGAGCAGTTCTTC; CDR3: CASRRQGEQNEQFF
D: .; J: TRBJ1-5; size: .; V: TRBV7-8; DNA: TGTGCCAGCAGCCCCCAGGGAGGTCAGCCCCAGCATTTT; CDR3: CASSPQGGQPQHF
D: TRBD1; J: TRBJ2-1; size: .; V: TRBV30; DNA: TGTGCCTGGAGTGTAGGGACAGTTTACAATGAGCAGTTCTTC; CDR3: CAWSVGTVYNEQFF
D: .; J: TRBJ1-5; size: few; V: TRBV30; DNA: TGTGCCTGGAGTGTCGGTAGGGATCAGCCCCAGCATTTT; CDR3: CAWSVGRDQPQHF
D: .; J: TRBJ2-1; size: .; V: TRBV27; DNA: TGTGCCAGCAGTTTTGCCAGATACAATGAGCAGTTCTTC; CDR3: CASSFARYNEQFF
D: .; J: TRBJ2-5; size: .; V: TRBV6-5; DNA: TGTGCCAGCAGGGACAGACAAGAGACCCAGTACTTC; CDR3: CASRDRQETQYF
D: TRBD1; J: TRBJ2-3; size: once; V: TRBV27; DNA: TGTGCCAGCAGTTTATGGGACAGGGTGTATTTT; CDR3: CASSLWDRVYF
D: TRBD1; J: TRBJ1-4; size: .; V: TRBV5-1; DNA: TGCGCCAGCAGCTTGGGTACAGGGGCGCTTAATGAAAAACTGTTTTTT; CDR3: CASSLGTGALNEKLFF
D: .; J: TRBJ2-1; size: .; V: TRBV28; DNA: TGTGCCAGCAGTCGAAGGGCAGGGTACAATGAGCAGTTCTTC; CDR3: CASSRRAGYNEQFF
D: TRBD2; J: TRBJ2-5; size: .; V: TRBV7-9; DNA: TGTGCCAGCCAGGACACCGGGACTAGCGGGAGGGAGACCCAGTACTTC; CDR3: CASQDTGTSGRETQYF
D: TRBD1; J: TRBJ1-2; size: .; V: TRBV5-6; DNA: TGTGCCAGCAGCTTACCGACAGGGCGCTATGGCTACACCTTC; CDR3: CASSLPTGRYGYTF
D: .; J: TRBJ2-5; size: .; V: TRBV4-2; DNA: TGTGCCAGCAGCGAGGGGTCGAAAGAGACCCAGTACTTC; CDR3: CASSEGSKETQYF
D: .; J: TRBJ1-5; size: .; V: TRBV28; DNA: TGTGCCAGCAGGGATAGCAATCAGCCCCAGCATTTT; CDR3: CASRDSNQPQHF
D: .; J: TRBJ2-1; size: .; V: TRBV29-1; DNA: TGCAGCCCAACCTCGCCCGTTGGGTTGCAGTTCTTC; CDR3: CSPTSPVGLQFF
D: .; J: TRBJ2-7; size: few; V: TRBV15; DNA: TGTGCCACCAGCAGAGATTGGTGGGAGGATTCCTACGAGCAGTACTTC; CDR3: CATSRDWWEDSYEQYF
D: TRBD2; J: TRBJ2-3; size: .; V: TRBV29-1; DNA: TGCAGCGTTGACGGGAGGGGTGGTACGCAGTATTTT; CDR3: CSVDGRGGTQYF
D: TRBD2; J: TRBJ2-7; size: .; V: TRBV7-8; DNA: TGTGCCAGCAGCTTAGTGGGTAGCGGGAGGAGTAGATCCTACGAGCAGTACTTC; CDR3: CASSLVGSGRSRSYEQYF
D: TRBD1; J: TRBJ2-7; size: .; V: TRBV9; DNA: TGTGCCAGCAGCCCGGGACAGGGCTACGAGCAGTACTTC; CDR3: CASSPGQGYEQYF
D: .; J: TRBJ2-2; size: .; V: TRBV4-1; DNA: TGCGCCAGCAGCCAAGTCGTTAGGACCTCCGCTGGGGAGCTGTTTTTT; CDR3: CASSQVVRTSAGELFF
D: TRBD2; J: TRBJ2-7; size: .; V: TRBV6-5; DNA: TGTGCCAGCAGCCGGACTAGCGGGACCTACGAGCAGTACTTC; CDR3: CASSRTSGTYEQYF
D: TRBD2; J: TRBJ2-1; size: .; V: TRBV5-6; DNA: TGTGCCAGCAGCTTTCGACTAGCGGGAGATGAGCAGTTCTTC; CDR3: CASSFRLAGDEQFF